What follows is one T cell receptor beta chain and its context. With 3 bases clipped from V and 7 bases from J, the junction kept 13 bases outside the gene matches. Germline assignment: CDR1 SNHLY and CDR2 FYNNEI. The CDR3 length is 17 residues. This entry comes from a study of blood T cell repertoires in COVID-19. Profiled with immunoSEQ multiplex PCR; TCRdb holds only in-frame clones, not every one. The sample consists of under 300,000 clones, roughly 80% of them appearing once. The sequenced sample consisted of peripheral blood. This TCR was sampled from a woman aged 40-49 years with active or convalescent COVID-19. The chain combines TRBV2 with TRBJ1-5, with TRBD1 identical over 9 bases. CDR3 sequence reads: CASSEPNSGQGLQPQHF. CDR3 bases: TGTGCCAGCAGTGAGCCCAACTCTGGACAGGGGTTGCAGCCCCAGCATTTT.